The T cell receptor (beta chain) described here comes from a study of blood T cell repertoires in COVID-19. Each recovered donor of Cohort 3 presented with two negative PCRs, clearance, or symptom resolution. CDR3 size: 16 residues. CDR1 MNHEY and CDR2 SVGAGI come from the germline V gene. With V trimmed by 4 bases and J by 0 bases, 7 bases remained unmatched. This clone was detected once. Profiled with immunoSEQ multiplex PCR; TCRdb holds only in-frame clones, not every one. The sample has around 300,000 clones; about 87% are singletons. The sample consisted of PBMCs or T cells enriched from blood (not recorded which). The V gene is TRBV6-5, the J gene TRBJ2-7; 9 nucleotides align to TRBD2. The source of this sequence is a woman in her fifties or sixties who had recovered from COVID-19. CDR3 residues: CASSSPTSGPSYEQYF. CDR3 DNA: TGTGCCAGCAGTTCCCCGACTAGCGGACCCTCCTACGAGCAGTACTTC.